A single sample is the source of the 16 T cell receptor beta chains below, sequenced in a study of cytomegalovirus exposure and HLA in healthy donors. The PCR had 60 Vbeta and 13 Jbeta primers. Repertoires were generated with immunoSEQ multiplex PCR, while TCRdb's copy carries only in-frame clones and drops some. The sample lists 100,000 to 150,000 clones, less than 85% seen once, with approximately 1.4% in the top ten. The sample taken for sequencing was PBMCs. These receptors came from a man aged 40-55 years in good health and CMV-seronegative.

The genes are TRBV19 and TRBJ2-7, with D tentatively TRBD1 (5 bases). V lost 4 bases and J 4 bases, leaving 20 bases between the germline ends. Germline CDR1 LNHDA, CDR2 SQIVND (reference sequence). This CDR3 is built from 16 residues. Here the CDR3 DNA reads TGTGCCAGTAGTAGGAGCCTGAACAGGTTTGTTTACGAGCAGTACTTC. Translated, it gives CASSRSLNRFVYEQYF.

The chain is built from TRBV2 and TRBJ2-1, with unresolved D. V was clipped by 7 bases and J by 2 bases, with 6 bases between them. Germline CDR1 and CDR2: SNHLY and FYNNEI. This CDR3 region has 12 residues. CDR3 bases: TGTGCCAGCACAACAGCCTACAATGAGCAGTTCTTC. It codes for CASTTAYNEQFF.

The chain uses TRBV7-2 and TRBJ2-1; perhaps TRBD2 as D (6 bases). Per the germline V gene, CDR1 is SGHTA and CDR2 is FQGNSA. The CDR3 loop spans 16 amino acids. Trimming took off 1 base at V and 2 bases at J, with 12 bases between the two ends. The CDR3 coding sequence is TGTGCCAGCAGCTTAGAGGGCGGGGAAACCTACAATGAGCAGTTCTTC. Translated: CASSLEGGETYNEQFF.

Notes on this clone: Other DNA sequences from this sample encode an identical CDR3 as well. V is TRBV5-1 and J is TRBJ2-1; TRBD1 matches 9 bases. Germline CDR1 is SGHRS and CDR2 is YFSETQ. V dropped 4 bases and J dropped 7; count of bases not matched to a gene: 3. There are 13 residues in the CDR3. CDR3 protein: CASSLGTGNEQFF. The DNA for the CDR3 is TGCGCCAGCAGCCTGGGGACAGGGAATGAGCAGTTCTTC.

This clone has a handful of counts. CDR3 protein: CASSFRTGHLEKLFF. CDR3 DNA: TGTGCCAGCAGCTTTAGGACGGGACATCTTGAAAAACTGTTTTTT. J is TRBJ1-4 and V is TRBV11-1, with D possibly being TRBD1 (6 bases). V gave up 3 bases and J gave up 7 bases, with 15 bases separating them. In germline, CDR1 is SGHAT, CDR2 FQDESV (reference sequence). The CDR3 contains 15 residues. The variable domain in full, completed from reference TRBV11-1 and TRBJ1-4, reads EAEVAQSPRYKITEKSQAVAFWCDPISGHATLYWYRQILGQGPELLVQFQDESVVDDSQLPKDRFSAERLKGVDSTLKIQPAELGDSAMYLCASSFRTGHLEKLFFGSGTQLSVL.

The chain links TRBV30 to TRBJ2-5; 7 positions agree with TRBD1. The ends lost 3 bases at V and 4 bases at J; junction bases unmatched: 11. Germline V gene sequence: CDR1 GTSNPN, CDR2 SVGIG (reference sequence). The CDR3 is 15 residues long. The CDR3 nucleotides are TGTGCCTGGAGCCGGTTACAGGGGATGGGAGAGACCCAGTACTTC. It specifies CAWSRLQGMGETQYF. The whole variable domain, filled in from reference TRBV30 and TRBJ2-5, reads SQTIHQWPATLVQPVGSPLSLECTVEGTSNPNLYWYRQAAGRGLQLLFYSVGIGQISSEVPQNLSASRPQDRQFILSSKKLLLSDSGFYLCAWSRLQGMGETQYFGPGTRLLVL.

The rearrangement links TRBV6-5 to TRBJ2-1; TRBD1 matches 8 bases. Germline V gene lookup returns CDR1 MNHEY and CDR2 SVGAGI. The CDR3 is made up of 15 amino acids. V gave up 6 bases and J gave up 3 bases; unmatched junction bases: 7. CDR3 amino acids: CASRVQGAFYNEQFF. The CDR3 bases are TGTGCCAGCAGGGTCCAGGGGGCTTTCTACAATGAGCAGTTCTTC.

J is TRBJ1-2 and V is TRBV9, with 7 bases that match TRBD1. Germline V CDR1 and CDR2: SGDLS, YYNGEE. CDR3 length equals 14 residues. Trimming removed 3 bases from V and 8 bases from J; junction bases left unmatched: 10. DNA for the CDR3: TGTGCCAGCAGCGACCGACAGGGATGGGCCGGCTACACCTTC. Encoded protein: CASSDRQGWAGYTF.

The sample holds one count of this clone. CDR3 amino acids: CASSFSGGRDTQYF. The DNA of the CDR3 is TGTGCCAGCAGCTTCTCGGGGGGCCGGGATACGCAGTATTTT. This rearrangement joins TRBV7-3 to TRBJ2-3, with a possible D match to TRBD2 (7 bases). CDR3 size: 14 residues. Germline V gene sequence: CDR1 SGHTA, CDR2 FQGTGA. The V gene lost 3 bases and the J gene lost 6 bases, with 13 bases spanning the gap.

The rearrangement joins TRBV6-6 to TRBJ2-6, with D tentatively TRBD2 (5 bases). The CDR3 length is 15 residues. The germline V and J ends were trimmed by 4 bases and 0 bases, with 7 bases remaining between them. The germline V gene has CDR1 MNHNY and CDR2 SVGAGI (reference sequence). CDR3 nucleotides: TGTGCCAGCAGTTTCGGGATCTCTGGGGCCAACGTCCTGACTTTC. The encoded protein is CASSFGISGANVLTF.

The rearrangement uses TRBV9 and TRBJ2-3, with 12 bases matching TRBD2. CDR3 length: 17 amino acids. V trimming: 4 bases; J trimming: 2 bases; junction bases outside the gene matches: 8. Germline CDR1 and CDR2: SGDLS and YYNGEE. In DNA form, the CDR3 reads TGTGCCAGCAGCTTTACTAGCGGGGGGCCCACCACAGATACGCAGTATTTT. This codes for CASSFTSGGPTTDTQYF.

This chain's CDR3 is CSAELVGLFRDEQFF. CDR3 bases: TGCAGCGCAGAACTGGTCGGACTATTTAGGGATGAGCAGTTCTTC. V is TRBV29-1 and J is TRBJ2-1, with a possible D match to TRBD2 (6 bases). CDR1 is SQVTM, CDR2 ANQGSEA, per germline. Trimming took off 7 bases at V and 8 bases at J, with 24 bases between the two ends. The CDR3 has 15 residues.

CDR3 sequence (DNA): TGTGCCAGCAGTGGGGGGATTGAGACCCAGTACTTC. Encoded protein: CASSGGIETQYF. This chain uses TRBV5-4 with TRBJ2-5, with TRBD2 as a possible D gene (6 bases). CDR3 length equals 12 residues. Germline CDR1 reads SGHNT; CDR2 reads YYREEE (reference sequence). Trimming took 5 bases from V and 5 from J, leaving 10 bases between them.

This chain joins TRBV5-6 and TRBJ2-1, with D unresolved. Germline values: CDR1 SGHDT, CDR2 YYEEEE. The CDR3 is 15 amino acids. Trimming cost V 4 bases and J 0 bases, with 11 bases left between them. The CDR3 DNA sequence: TGTGCCAGCAGCCTCCAACAGAACTCCTACAATGAGCAGTTCTTC. Protein sequence: CASSLQQNSYNEQFF. Using reference TRBV5-6 and TRBJ2-1 for the parts outside the CDR3, the full variable domain is DAGVTQSPTHLIKTRGQQVTLRCSPKSGHDTVSWYQQALGQGPQFIFQYYEEEERQRGNFPDRFSGHQFPNYSSELNVNALLLGDSALYLCASSLQQNSYNEQFFGPGTRLTVL.

The chain is built from TRBV4-3 and TRBJ2-1; D perhaps matches TRBD1 (5 bases). Germline V CDR1 and CDR2: LGHNA, YSLEER. The V end lost 0 bases, the J end lost 0 bases, and 12 bases lay between the germline ends. The CDR3 extends over 17 amino acids. Here the CDR3 DNA reads TGCGCCAGCAGCCAAGATGCTGACAGTAGCTCCTACAATGAGCAGTTCTTC. Its translation is CASSQDADSSSYNEQFF.

This chain links TRBV28 with TRBJ2-3, with a weak D call TRBD2 (5 bases). This CDR3 comprises 15 residues. The germline V gene encodes CDR1 MDHEN and CDR2 SYDVKM. V was shortened by 5 bases and J by 2 bases, with 14 bases between the two germline ends. The CDR3 sequence is CASSPTIRTTDTQYF. CDR3 in DNA: TGTGCCAGCAGTCCGACTATAAGAACCACAGATACGCAGTATTTT.